Reported below is one T cell receptor beta chain. Seattle enrolled patients during active infection and tracked them longitudinally. This specimen belongs to a study of blood T cell repertoires in COVID-19. Overall study context: Researchers got acute and convalescent COVID-19 samples from the United States, Italy and Spain. Sample material is recorded as cDNA or gDNA derived from T cells, B-cell-depleted T cells, or PBMCs.

Methods used by the authors: Reference gene primer amplification in the assay estimated nucleated cell counts. Sequenced by immunoSEQ multiplex PCR; TCRdb stores in-frame clones only, minus some. The V and J calls and clone size were taken over from that table, and D and trimming were inferred from the DNA. The sample yields about 170,000 clones, 84% seen once. The CDR3 is 17 amino acids. The V and J ends lost 5 bases and 0 bases respectively, with 17 bases between them. CDR1 and CDR2 (germline): SGHDT, YYEEEE. The chain recombines TRBV5-6 with TRBJ1-4; the D gene is possibly TRBD1 (5 bases). The sequence was obtained from a woman in her 70s with COVID-19, enrolled during active disease. Sequencing input: peripheral blood. The DNA for the CDR3 is TGTGCCAGCAGGAAAGGCAGGGTTCTCTCAACTAATGAAAAACTGTTTTTT. It specifies CASRKGRVLSTNEKLFF.